The 18 T cell receptor beta chains in this list originate from one sample, sequenced in a study of identical twins. MiXCR, applied by TCRdb to the 5' RACE reads, yields one record per CDR3 protein. The table lists more than 650,000 distinct CDR3 sequences, 5.5% to 7.5% of them singletons. What was sequenced was naive T cells sorted from blood. These receptors came from a man between 18 and 35 years old in good health.

This clonotype appeared many times. V gene TRBV7-9 combines with J gene TRBJ1-1; D is undetermined. Germline loops: CDR1 SEHNR, CDR2 FQNEAQ (reference sequence). The CDR3 runs 11 residues. The V gene lost 10 bases and the J gene lost 4 bases, with 10 bases spanning the gap. The CDR3 DNA is TGTGCCACCCCCGAAGGCACTGAAGCTTTCTTT. Its protein product is CATPEGTEAFF.

The sample holds many counts of this clonotype. The chain carries TRBV29-1 and TRBJ2-1, with D tentatively TRBD1 (5 bases). CDR1 and CDR2 (germline): SQVTM, ANQGSEA. Trimming pared 3 bases from V and 7 bases from J, leaving 7 bases between. This CDR3 has 11 amino acids. CDR3 protein: CSVDRANEQFF. In DNA form, the CDR3 reads TGCAGCGTTGACAGGGCGAATGAGCAGTTCTTC.

This clonotype has a handful of counts. CDR3 nucleotides: TGTGCCAGTAGTAGTCGGGAGGGCCTCGTTTACAATGAGCAGTTCTTC. Its translation is CASSSREGLVYNEQFF. The rearrangement joins TRBV19 to TRBJ2-1, with 8 bases identical to TRBD2. The CDR3 loop spans 16 amino acids. V shed 4 bases and J 4 bases; nucleotides not matched to a gene: 9. The germline V gene has CDR1 LNHDA and CDR2 SQIVND (reference sequence).

V usage is TRBV6-6 and J usage is TRBJ2-5; TRBD2 aligns across 7 bases. Germline CDR1 reads MNHNY; CDR2 reads SVGAGI (reference sequence). The length of the CDR3 is 11 residues. Germline trimming cut 7 bases from V and 12 bases from J; bases unmatched to any gene: 8. CDR3 in DNA: TGTGCCAGCAAAGAGCGGGAAGTGGAGTACTTC. Its protein is CASKEREVEYF.

The V and J genes are TRBV27 and TRBJ1-5; D remains unclear. Germline values: CDR1 MNHEY, CDR2 SMNVEV (reference sequence). The V end was cut by 2 bases, the J end by 3 bases, with 11 bases between. The CDR3 totals 15 residues. The CDR3 region has the DNA TGTGCCAGCAGTTTAGGGGTATGGTCCAATCAGCCCCAGCATTTT. It codes for CASSLGVWSNQPQHF.

This clonotype was seen at least ten times. The chain carries TRBV5-1 and TRBJ1-1; D is undetermined. CDR1 SGHRS and CDR2 YFSETQ come from the germline V gene. The CDR3 sequence is 13 residues long. V lost 0 bases, J lost 4 bases, and 7 bases lay in between. Here the CDR3 DNA reads TGCGCCAGCAGCTTGGGAATTGGCACTGAAGCTTTCTTT. Protein: CASSLGIGTEAFF.

This clonotype was counted many times. The CDR3 protein is CASSQELGEGGRPQHF. In DNA form, the CDR3 reads TGTGCCAGCAGCCAAGAGTTGGGAGAGGGAGGGAGGCCCCAGCATTTT. The chain carries TRBV4-2 and TRBJ1-5; no reliable D call. Deletions cut 0 bases from V and 9 bases from J, with 18 bases between. Germline V gene sequence: CDR1 LGHNA, CDR2 YNFKEQ. The CDR3 totals 16 residues.

Concerning this clonotype: Just one base apart from a much larger clone, this may be a read error. The genes are TRBV12-3 or TRBV12-4 and TRBJ1-2, with 7 bases fitting TRBD1. CDR3 length: 18 residues. For the CDR3, the DNA is TGTGCCAGCAGTTCCACCCGGGACAGAAACGAGTTCTTGTATGGCTACCCCTTC. It codes for CASSSTRDRNEFLYGYPF.

V gene TRBV5-1 combines with J gene TRBJ1-1; D may be TRBD1 (6 bases). This CDR3 comprises 16 residues. Germline-derived CDR1 and CDR2 are SGHRS and YFSETQ. Trimming removed 0 bases from V and 0 bases from J, with 12 bases in between. The CDR3 reads CASSLAGGAVNTEAFF. The CDR3 DNA is TGCGCCAGCAGCTTGGCCGGGGGGGCTGTGAACACTGAAGCTTTCTTT.

This clonotype was seen repeatedly, ten times or more. The V and J genes are TRBV6-1 and TRBJ2-7; 10 nucleotides agree with TRBD2. This CDR3 spans 15 amino acids. J gave up 6 bases and V 6 bases, and 11 bases lay outside the gene matches. The germline V gene encodes CDR1 MNHNS and CDR2 SASEGT. The DNA of the CDR3 is TGTGCCAGCAGACAATCAGCGGGAGGGCCGGTCGAGCAGTACGTC. Translation: CASRQSAGGPVEQYV.

This clonotype was seen ten or more times. The rearrangement uses TRBV6-1 and TRBJ2-7, with TRBD1 matching 8 bases. The CDR3 contains 15 residues. Germline V gene sequence: CDR1 MNHNS, CDR2 SASEGT. J was trimmed by 3 bases and V by 11 bases; bases with no gene match: 15. CDR3 nucleotide sequence: TGTGCCGCCCAGGCCCGGGACAGGAGTTTCTACGAGCAGTACTTC. It codes for CAAQARDRSFYEQYF.

This clonotype occurred a few times. V usage is TRBV30 and J usage is TRBJ2-5, with D uncertain. V was trimmed by 3 bases and J by 3 bases, leaving 11 bases between them. The CDR3 length is 13 residues. CDR1 GTSNPN and CDR2 SVGIG come from the germline V gene (reference sequence). CDR3 sequence: CAWSLGRKETQYF. The DNA for the CDR3 is TGTGCCTGGAGCTTGGGCAGAAAAGAGACCCAGTACTTC.

This clonotype was observed at least ten times. This sequence joins TRBV12-3 or TRBV12-4 and TRBJ2-4; D assignment may be TRBD1 or TRBD2 (5 bases each). V lost 5 bases to trimming and J lost 4 bases, with 15 bases between them. This CDR3 comprises 15 residues. Here the CDR3 reads CASSASGTQKNIQYF. The CDR3 DNA reads as TGTGCCAGCAGTGCGTCCGGGACCCAAAAAAACATTCAGTACTTC.

This clonotype came up many times. V is TRBV12-3 or TRBV12-4 and J is TRBJ2-7; unclear D gene. The CDR3 covers 13 residues. Trimming pared 1 base from V and 6 bases from J, leaving 10 bases between. In DNA form, the CDR3 reads TGTGCCAGCAGTTTAGTTCCGAGATCCGAGCAGTACTTC. It is translated as CASSLVPRSEQYF.

Many counts were recorded for this clonotype. As DNA, the CDR3 is TGTGCCAGCAGCTCCCCTTCACTAGCGGACAATGAGCAGTTCTTC. Protein: CASSSPSLADNEQFF. The chain combines TRBV6-1 with TRBJ2-1, with 8 bases lining up with TRBD2. Germline V gives CDR1 MNHNS, CDR2 SASEGT. Unmatched junction bases numbered 9, after V lost 6 bases and J lost 5 bases. The CDR3 loop spans 15 amino acids.

In its sample, this clonotype was seen a few times. The chain uses TRBV7-2 and TRBJ2-1, with 10 bases aligning to TRBD2. The germline CDR1 and CDR2 sequences are SGHTA and FQGNSA. After removal of 1 base from V and 9 bases from J, the junction contained 9 bases not matched to a gene. This CDR3 region has 16 residues. DNA for the CDR3: TGTGCCAGCAGCTTAGATCGCCTAGCGGGAGTGGCTGAGCAGTTCTTC. It translates to CASSLDRLAGVAEQFF.

This clonotype was seen a handful of times. J is TRBJ1-1 and V is TRBV10-3, with no clear D. CDR1 ENHRY and CDR2 SYGVKD come from the germline V gene. V was trimmed by 2 bases and J by 1 base, leaving 5 bases between them. The CDR3 loop spans 13 amino acids. CDR3 region: CAISEDPNTEAFF. DNA for the CDR3: TGTGCCATCAGTGAGGACCCGAACACTGAAGCTTTCTTT.

This clonotype was detected a few times. The chain employs TRBV15 and TRBJ2-7; D possibly corresponds to TRBD2 (5 bases). Germline-derived CDR1 and CDR2 are LNHNV and YYDKDF (reference sequence). Trimming left V 3 bases short and J 2 bases short, with 8 bases between. CDR3 length: 13 residues. The CDR3 region has the DNA TGTGCCACCAGCAGCGCCGGGACCTACGAGCAGTACTTC. This sequence encodes CATSSAGTYEQYF. Full variable domain (rest looked up from reference TRBV15 and TRBJ2-7): DAMVIQNPRYQVTQFGKPVTLSCSQTLNHNVMYWYQQKSSQAPKLLFHYYDKDFNNEADTPDNFQSRRPNTSFCFLDIRSPGLGDTAMYLCATSSAGTYEQYFGPGTRLTVT.